This T cell receptor beta chain was sequenced in a study of blood T cell repertoires in COVID-19. The CDR3 contains 13 residues. CDR1 SNHLY and CDR2 FYNNEI come from the germline V gene. V shed 2 bases and J shed 14 bases, with 17 bases lying between them. Enrollment of patients from Seattle took place during active infection, with longitudinal follow-up. In the authors' methods: The authors estimated nucleated cell counts from reference gene primer amplification. Libraries were prepared by immunoSEQ multiplex PCR; TCRdb keeps only in-frame clonotypes and omits some of them. V and J calls and clone size come straight from that table; D and trimming were deduced from the DNA. The table has about 250,000 clones, around 88% seen once.

The rearrangement joins TRBV2 to TRBJ2-3; D not certain. Sequencing used peripheral blood. The sequence was collected from a woman aged 25 to 39 with COVID-19, enrolled during active disease. The CDR3, as DNA: TGTGCCAGCAGTGAAATCGTGGCCCCGCGGCGGTATTTT. This codes for CASSEIVAPRRYF.